This T cell receptor beta chain was recorded in a study of cytomegalovirus exposure and HLA in healthy donors. Whole-study results and caveats: TRBV6-2, TRBV6-3 and some other V segments were unresolvable in 87-base-pair reads.

Concerning this clone: The antigen is unknown. One end of the junction is discordant with germline, which a read error may explain.

Healthy bone marrow donors made up the cohort. The study ran its PCR with 60 Vbeta and 13 Jbeta primers. Libraries were prepared by immunoSEQ multiplex PCR; TCRdb keeps only in-frame clonotypes and omits some of them. The repertoire holds about 180,000 clones, with around 80% as singletons. The V gene's germline CDR1 is SGHVS and CDR2 FQNEAQ. The CDR3 has 15 residues. The rearrangement uses TRBV7-8 and TRBJ2-1, with D possibly matching TRBD2 (7 bases). Source material: PBMCs. The TCR originated in a woman in her twenties or thirties in good health and CMV-seropositive. CDR3 sequence reads: CVSRVWGGAINEQFF. The CDR3 nucleotides are TGTGTCAGCAGGGTTTGGGGGGGGGCGATCAATGAGCAGTTCTTC.